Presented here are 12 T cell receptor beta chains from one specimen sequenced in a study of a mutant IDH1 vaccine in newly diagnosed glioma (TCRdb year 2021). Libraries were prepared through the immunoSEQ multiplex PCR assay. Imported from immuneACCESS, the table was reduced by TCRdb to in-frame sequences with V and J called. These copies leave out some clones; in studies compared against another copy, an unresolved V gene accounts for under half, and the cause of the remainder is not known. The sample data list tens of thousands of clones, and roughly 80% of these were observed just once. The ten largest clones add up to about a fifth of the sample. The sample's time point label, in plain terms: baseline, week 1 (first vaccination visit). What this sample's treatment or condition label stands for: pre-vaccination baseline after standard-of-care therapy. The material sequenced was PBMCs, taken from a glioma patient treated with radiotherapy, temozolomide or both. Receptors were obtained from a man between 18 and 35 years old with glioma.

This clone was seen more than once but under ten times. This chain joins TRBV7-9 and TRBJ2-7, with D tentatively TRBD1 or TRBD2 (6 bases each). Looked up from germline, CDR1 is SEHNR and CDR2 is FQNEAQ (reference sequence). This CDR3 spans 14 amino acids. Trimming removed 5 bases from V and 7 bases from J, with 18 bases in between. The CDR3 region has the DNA TGTGCCAGCAGCGCCCCAGGCAGAGGGGGGGAGCAGTACTTC. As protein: CASSAPGRGGEQYF.

The CDR3 protein is CASSPSVSSTGELFF. The CDR3 region has the DNA TGTGCCAGCTCACCAAGTGTCTCGAGCACCGGGGAGCTGTTTTTT. This chain connects TRBV18 to TRBJ2-2; D is undetermined. Germline loops: CDR1 KGHSH, CDR2 LQKENI. CDR3 length: 15 amino acids. V was clipped by 2 bases and J by 4 bases, with 11 bases between them.

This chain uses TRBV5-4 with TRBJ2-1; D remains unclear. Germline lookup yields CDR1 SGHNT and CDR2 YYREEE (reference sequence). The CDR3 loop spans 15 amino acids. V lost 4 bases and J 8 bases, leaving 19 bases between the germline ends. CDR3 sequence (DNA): TGTGCCAGCAGCGATCGGATTCTACCCGGCGATGAGCAGTTCTTC. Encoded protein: CASSDRILPGDEQFF.

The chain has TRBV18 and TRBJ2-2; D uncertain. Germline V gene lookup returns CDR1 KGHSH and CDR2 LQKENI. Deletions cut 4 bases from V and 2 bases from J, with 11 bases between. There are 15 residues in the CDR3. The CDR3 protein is CASSQQPPNTGELFF. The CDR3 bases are TGTGCCAGCTCACAACAGCCACCCAACACCGGGGAGCTGTTTTTT.

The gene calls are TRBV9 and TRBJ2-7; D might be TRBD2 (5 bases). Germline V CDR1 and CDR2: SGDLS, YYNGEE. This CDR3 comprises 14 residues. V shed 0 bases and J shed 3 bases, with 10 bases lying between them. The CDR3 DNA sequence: TGTGCCAGCAGCGTAGTCGACGGGGACTACGAGCAGTACTTC. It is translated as CASSVVDGDYEQYF.

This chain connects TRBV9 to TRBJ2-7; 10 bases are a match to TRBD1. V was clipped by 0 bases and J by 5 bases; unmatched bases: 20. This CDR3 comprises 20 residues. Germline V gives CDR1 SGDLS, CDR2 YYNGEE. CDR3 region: CASSVGSQGTGVAMGDEQYF. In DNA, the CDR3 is TGTGCCAGCAGCGTAGGGAGTCAAGGGACAGGGGTCGCAATGGGCGACGAGCAGTACTTC.

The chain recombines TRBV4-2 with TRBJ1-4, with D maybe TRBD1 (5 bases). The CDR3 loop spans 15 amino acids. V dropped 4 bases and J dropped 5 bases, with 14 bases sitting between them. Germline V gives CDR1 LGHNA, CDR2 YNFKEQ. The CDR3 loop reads CASSLQARENEKLFF. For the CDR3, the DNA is TGTGCCAGCAGCCTTCAGGCCAGGGAGAATGAAAAACTGTTTTTT.

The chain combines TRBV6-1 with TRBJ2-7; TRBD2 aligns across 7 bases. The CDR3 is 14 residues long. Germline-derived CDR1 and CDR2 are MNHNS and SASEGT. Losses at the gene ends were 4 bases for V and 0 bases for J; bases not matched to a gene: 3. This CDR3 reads CASSGGGISYEQYF. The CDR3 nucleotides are TGTGCCAGCAGTGGGGGGGGAATCTCCTACGAGCAGTACTTC.

CDR3 loop: CATSRDGGGGYTF. The DNA for the CDR3 is TGTGCCACCAGCAGAGATGGCGGGGGTGGCTACACCTTC. V gene TRBV15 combines with J gene TRBJ1-2; tentative D call: TRBD1 (5 bases). CDR1 is LNHNV and CDR2 is YYDKDF in the germline V gene (reference sequence). This CDR3 is 13 amino acids long. V lost 0 bases to trimming and J lost 7 bases, with 9 bases between them.

CDR3 protein: CASSLGGVAGEKLFF. The CDR3 DNA sequence: TGCGCCAGCAGCTTGGGGGGTGTAGCGGGTGAAAAACTGTTTTTT. V and J are TRBV5-1 and TRBJ1-4; D gene unclear. The V end lost 0 bases, the J end lost 7 bases, and 13 bases lay between the germline ends. From germline, CDR1 is SGHRS and CDR2 YFSETQ. The CDR3 contains 15 residues.

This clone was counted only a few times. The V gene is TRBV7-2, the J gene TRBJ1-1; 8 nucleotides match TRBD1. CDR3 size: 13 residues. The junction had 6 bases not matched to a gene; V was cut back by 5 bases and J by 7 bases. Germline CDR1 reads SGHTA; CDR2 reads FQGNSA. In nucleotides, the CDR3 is TGTGCCAGCAGCCTAGACAGGGGATTTGAAGCTTTCTTT. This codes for CASSLDRGFEAFF.

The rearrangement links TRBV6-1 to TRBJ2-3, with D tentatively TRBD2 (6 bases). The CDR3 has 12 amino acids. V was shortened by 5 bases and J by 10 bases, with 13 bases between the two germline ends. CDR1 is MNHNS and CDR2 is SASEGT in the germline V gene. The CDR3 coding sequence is TGTGCCAGCAGTCCCCCCCCGGGGGCGCAGTATTTT. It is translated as CASSPPPGAQYF.